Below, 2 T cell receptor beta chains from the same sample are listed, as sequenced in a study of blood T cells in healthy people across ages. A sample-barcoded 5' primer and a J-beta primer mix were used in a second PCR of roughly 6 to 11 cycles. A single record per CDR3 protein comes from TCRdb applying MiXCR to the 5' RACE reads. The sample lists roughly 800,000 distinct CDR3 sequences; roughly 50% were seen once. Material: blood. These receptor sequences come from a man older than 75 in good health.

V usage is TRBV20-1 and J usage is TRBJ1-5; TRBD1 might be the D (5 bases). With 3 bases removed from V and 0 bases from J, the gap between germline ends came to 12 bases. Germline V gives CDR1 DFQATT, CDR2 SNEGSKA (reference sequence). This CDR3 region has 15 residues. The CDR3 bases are TGCAGTGCTAGGCCATTTGGGGGTAGCAATCAGCCCCAGCATTTT. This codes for CSARPFGGSNQPQHF.

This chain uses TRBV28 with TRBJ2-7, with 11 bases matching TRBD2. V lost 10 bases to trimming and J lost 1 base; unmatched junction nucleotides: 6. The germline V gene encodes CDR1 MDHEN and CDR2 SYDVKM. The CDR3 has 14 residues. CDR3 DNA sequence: TGTGCCATCGGACTAGCGGGTACATCCTACGAGCAGTACTTC. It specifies CAIGLAGTSYEQYF.